This section outlines one T cell receptor (beta chain) sequence together with its context. The CDR3 extends over 15 amino acids. The V end lost 0 bases, the J end lost 3 bases, and 13 bases lay between the germline ends. CDR1 is SGHRS, CDR2 YFSETQ, per germline. The data were taken from a study of blood T cell repertoires in COVID-19. Study-wide background: From T cells, B-cell-depleted T cells, or PBMCs came the material, which was cDNA or gDNA.

Sequencing was performed with immunoSEQ multiplex PCR; in TCRdb, only in-frame clones are kept and a portion is missing. The table lists 280,000 or so clones, roughly 85% of them singletons. This rearrangement joins TRBV5-1 to TRBJ2-7, with TRBD1 as a possible D gene (6 bases). This receptor was identified in a woman between 45 and 65 years old who had recovered from COVID-19. Sample: peripheral blood. In DNA, the CDR3 is TGCGCCAGCAGCTTGGACGGGACAACTTACTACGAGCAGTACTTC. Translated: CASSLDGTTYYEQYF.